This T cell receptor (beta chain) originates from a study of blood T cells in healthy people across ages. The second PCR ran 7 to 11 cycles with a sample-barcoded 5' primer and J-beta primers. TCRdb itself ran the 5' RACE reads through MiXCR, one entry per CDR3 protein. Among some 800,000 distinct CDR3 sequences, around 25% were seen once, and the ten largest hold approximately 3.7%. Germline CDR1 reads LGHNA; CDR2 reads YSLEER. The ends were cut back, 1 base at V and 0 bases at J, with 13 bases in the middle. The CDR3 is 17 amino acids. These data also formed part of another study, on T cells of mothers and their children.

The chain combines TRBV4-3 with TRBJ2-1; TRBD2 might be the D (5 bases). Sequencing was performed on blood. The source is a boy under 18 in good health. This CDR3 is CASSQVFNGGSYNEQFF. DNA for the CDR3: TGCGCCAGCAGCCAAGTTTTTAACGGAGGCTCCTACAATGAGCAGTTCTTC.